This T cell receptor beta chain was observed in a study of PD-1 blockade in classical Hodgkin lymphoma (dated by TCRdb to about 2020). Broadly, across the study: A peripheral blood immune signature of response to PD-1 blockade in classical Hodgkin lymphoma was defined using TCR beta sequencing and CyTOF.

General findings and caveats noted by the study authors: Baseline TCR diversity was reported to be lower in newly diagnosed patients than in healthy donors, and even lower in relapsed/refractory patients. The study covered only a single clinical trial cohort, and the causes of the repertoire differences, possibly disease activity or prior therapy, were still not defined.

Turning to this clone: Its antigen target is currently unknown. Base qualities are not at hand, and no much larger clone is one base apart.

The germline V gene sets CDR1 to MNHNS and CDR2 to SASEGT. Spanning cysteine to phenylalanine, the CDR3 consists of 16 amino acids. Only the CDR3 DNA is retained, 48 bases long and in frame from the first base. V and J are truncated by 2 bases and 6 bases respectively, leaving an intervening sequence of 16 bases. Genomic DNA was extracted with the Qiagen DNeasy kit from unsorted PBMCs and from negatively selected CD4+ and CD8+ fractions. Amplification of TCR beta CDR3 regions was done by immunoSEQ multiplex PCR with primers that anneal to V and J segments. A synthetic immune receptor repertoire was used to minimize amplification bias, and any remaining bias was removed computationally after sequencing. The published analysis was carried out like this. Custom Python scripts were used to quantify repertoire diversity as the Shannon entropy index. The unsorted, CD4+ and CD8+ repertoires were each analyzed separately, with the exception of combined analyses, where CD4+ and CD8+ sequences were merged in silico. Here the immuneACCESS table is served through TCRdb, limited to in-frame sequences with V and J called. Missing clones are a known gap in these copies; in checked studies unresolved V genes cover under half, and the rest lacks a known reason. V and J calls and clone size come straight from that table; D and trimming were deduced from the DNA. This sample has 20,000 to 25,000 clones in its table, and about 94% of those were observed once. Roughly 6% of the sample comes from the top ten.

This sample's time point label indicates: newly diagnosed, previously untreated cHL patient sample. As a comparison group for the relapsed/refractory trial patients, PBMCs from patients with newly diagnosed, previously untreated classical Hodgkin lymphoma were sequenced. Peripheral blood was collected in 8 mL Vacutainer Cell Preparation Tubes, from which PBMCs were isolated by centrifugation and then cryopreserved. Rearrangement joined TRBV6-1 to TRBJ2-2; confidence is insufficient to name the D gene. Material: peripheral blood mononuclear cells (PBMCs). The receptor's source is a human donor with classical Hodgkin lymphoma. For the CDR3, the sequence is CASSEYEERAAGELFF. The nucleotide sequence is TGTGCCAGCAGTGAATATGAAGAACGGGCGGCCGGGGAGCTGTTTTTT.